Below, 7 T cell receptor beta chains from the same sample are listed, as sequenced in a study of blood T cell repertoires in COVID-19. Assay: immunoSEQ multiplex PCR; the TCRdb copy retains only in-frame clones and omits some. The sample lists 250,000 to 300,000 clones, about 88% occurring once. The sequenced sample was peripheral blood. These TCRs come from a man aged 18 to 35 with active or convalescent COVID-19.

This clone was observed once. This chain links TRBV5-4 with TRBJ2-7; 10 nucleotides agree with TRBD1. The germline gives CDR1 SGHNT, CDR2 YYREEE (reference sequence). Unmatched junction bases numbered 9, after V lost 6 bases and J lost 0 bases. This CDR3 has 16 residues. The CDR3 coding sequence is TGTGCCAGCACCAAGGAGAGGACAGGGGGCTCCTACGAGCAGTACTTC. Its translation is CASTKERTGGSYEQYF.

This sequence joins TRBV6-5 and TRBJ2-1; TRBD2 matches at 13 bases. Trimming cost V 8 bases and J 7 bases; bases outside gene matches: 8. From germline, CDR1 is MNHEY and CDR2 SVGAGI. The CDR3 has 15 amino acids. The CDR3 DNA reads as TGTGCCAGCGCCCGTGGGACTAGCGGGATTAATGAGCAGTTCTTC. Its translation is CASARGTSGINEQFF.

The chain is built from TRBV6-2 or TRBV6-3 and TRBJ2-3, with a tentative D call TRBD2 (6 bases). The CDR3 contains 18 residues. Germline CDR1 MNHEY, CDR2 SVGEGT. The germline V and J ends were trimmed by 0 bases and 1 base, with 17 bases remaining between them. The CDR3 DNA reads TGTGCCAGCAGTTACTCGACGGTGGGACTGGGGGGCACAGATACGCAGTATTTT. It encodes CASSYSTVGLGGTDTQYF.

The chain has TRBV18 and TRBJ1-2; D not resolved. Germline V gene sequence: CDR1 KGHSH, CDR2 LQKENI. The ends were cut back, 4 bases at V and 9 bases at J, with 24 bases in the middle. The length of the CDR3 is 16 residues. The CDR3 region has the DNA TGTGCCAGCTCACAAGGGATGAGCTCCGGAGGTTGGAGCTACACCTTC. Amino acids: CASSQGMSSGGWSYTF.

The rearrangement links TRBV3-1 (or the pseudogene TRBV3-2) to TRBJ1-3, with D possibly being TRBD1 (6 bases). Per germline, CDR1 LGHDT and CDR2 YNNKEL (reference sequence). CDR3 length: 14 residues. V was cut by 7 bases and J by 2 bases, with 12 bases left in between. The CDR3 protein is CASTPPGAGNTIYF. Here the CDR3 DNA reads TGTGCCAGCACGCCTCCAGGGGCTGGAAACACCATATATTTT.

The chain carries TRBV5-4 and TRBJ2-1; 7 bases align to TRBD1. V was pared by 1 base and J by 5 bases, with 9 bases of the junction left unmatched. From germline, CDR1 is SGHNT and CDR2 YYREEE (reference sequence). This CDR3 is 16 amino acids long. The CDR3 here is CASSLPLRTGNNEQFF. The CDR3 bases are TGTGCCAGCAGCTTGCCGCTGCGGACAGGCAACAATGAGCAGTTCTTC.

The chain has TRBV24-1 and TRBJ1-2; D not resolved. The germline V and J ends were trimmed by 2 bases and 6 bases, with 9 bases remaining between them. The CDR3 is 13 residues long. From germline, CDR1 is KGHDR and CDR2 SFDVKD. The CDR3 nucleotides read TGTGCCACCAGTGATTCTAAACTGCATGGCTACACCTTC. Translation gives CATSDSKLHGYTF.